Listed below are T cell receptor beta chains from one sample, sequenced in a study of T cells after yellow fever vaccination. TCRdb fed the 5' RACE reads into MiXCR, producing one record per CDR3 protein. The sample shows about 400,000 distinct CDR3 sequences, around 6.5% of them seen only once. Specimen: PBMCs, collected 5 days after the yellow fever booster vaccination. The receptors come from a man aged 25 to 40 who received the YFV17D yellow fever vaccine. Both conserved end residues are part of each CDR3. A D gene is named only where the DNA matches it firmly. The size of a clone is reported for some rows only, either as once, few or many, or as a class for expanded clones.

abundance,j_gene,v_gene,d_gene,CDR3aa,CDR3nt
few,TRBJ2-1,TRBV5-1,NA,CASSFRPRSYNEQFF,TGCGCCAGCAGCTTTCGGCCCCGCTCCTACAATGAGCAGTTCTTC
few,TRBJ2-1,TRBV6-1,TRBD2,CASRLRLAAIYNEQFF,TGTGCCAGCAGACTCCGACTAGCGGCGATATACAATGAGCAGTTCTTC
NA,TRBJ2-5,TRBV5-4,NA,CASSFPGADQETQYF,TGTGCCAGCAGCTTTCCGGGAGCGGACCAAGAGACCCAGTACTTC
few,TRBJ2-5,TRBV20-1,NA,CSAGTGWVGETQYF,TGCAGTGCTGGGACGGGATGGGTTGGAGAGACCCAGTACTTC
many,TRBJ2-7,TRBV5-1,NA,CASSLGDNEQYF,TGCGCCAGCAGCTTGGGGGACAACGAGCAGTACTTC
few,TRBJ2-7,TRBV20-1,NA,CSASPSSYEQYF,TGCAGTGCTAGTCCTAGCTCCTACGAGCAGTACTTC
few,TRBJ2-1,TRBV20-1,TRBD2,CSARELAGWNEQFF,TGCAGTGCTAGAGAGTTAGCGGGGTGGAATGAGCAGTTCTTC
many,TRBJ2-7,TRBV9,NA,CASSALGGEQYF,TGTGCCAGCAGTGCACTAGGTGGGGAGCAGTACTTC
many,TRBJ2-2,TRBV5-5,NA,CASSFGANTGELFF,TGTGCCAGCAGCTTTGGGGCTAACACCGGGGAGCTGTTTTTT
many,TRBJ2-1,TRBV20-1,TRBD1,CSARRTGGIYNEQFF,TGCAGTGCGAGACGGACAGGGGGTATATATAATGAGCAGTTCTTC
many,TRBJ1-6,TRBV7-2,NA,CASSSGDYSPLHF,TGTGCCAGCAGCTCAGGGGACTATTCACCCCTCCACTTT
NA,TRBJ2-3,TRBV19,TRBD1,CASSDRGTTDTQYF,TGTGCCAGTAGTGACAGGGGAACCACAGATACGCAGTATTTT
few,TRBJ2-2,TRBV20-1,TRBD2,CSAIKAGGPTGELFF,TGCAGTGCTATCAAGGCGGGAGGTCCCACCGGGGAGCTGTTTTTT
many,TRBJ2-7,TRBV29-1,NA,CSVEDPAEQYF,TGCAGCGTTGAAGATCCAGCGGAGCAGTACTTC
many,TRBJ2-5,TRBV20-1,TRBD2,CSAGAGSEKETQYF,TGCAGTGCTGGAGCGGGGTCGGAAAAGGAGACCCAGTACTTC
NA,TRBJ2-1,TRBV20-1,NA,CSALTGDSYNEQFF,TGCAGTGCTTTGACAGGAGACTCCTACAATGAGCAGTTCTTC
few,TRBJ2-1,TRBV7-9,TRBD1,CASSFRIGTGSFDEQFF,TGTGCCAGCAGCTTTAGGATTGGGACAGGGTCTTTTGATGAGCAGTTCTTC
NA,TRBJ2-7,TRBV7-6,TRBD2,CASSLAPRLAGLDYEQYF,TGTGCCAGCAGCTTAGCTCCAAGGCTAGCGGGATTGGATTACGAGCAGTACTTC
few,TRBJ2-7,TRBV10-2,NA,CASQNWQWDEQYF,TGCGCCAGCCAGAATTGGCAGTGGGACGAGCAGTACTTC
many,TRBJ1-3,TRBV12-3/TRBV12-4,NA,CASSRREAGNTIYF,TGTGCCAGCAGCCGCAGAGAGGCTGGAAACACCATATATTTT
many,TRBJ2-5,TRBV20-1,NA,CSARLPAQETQYF,TGCAGTGCTAGGCTGCCAGCCCAAGAGACCCAGTACTTC
few,TRBJ2-3,TRBV12-3/TRBV12-4,NA,CASSLIPLGTDTQYF,TGTGCCAGCAGTTTAATCCCCCTAGGCACAGATACGCAGTATTTT
many,TRBJ2-5,TRBV27,NA,CASSLKGSQETQYF,TGTGCCAGCAGTTTAAAGGGGTCCCAAGAGACCCAGTACTTC
few,TRBJ1-5,TRBV24-1,NA,CATSDEYQPQHF,TGTGCCACCAGTGACGAGTATCAGCCCCAGCATTTT
NA,TRBJ1-6,TRBV5-8,NA,CASSSGARVTSPHHF,TGTGCCAGCAGCTCCGGTGCCAGGGTTACTTCACCCCACCACTTT
NA,TRBJ2-3,TRBV5-6,TRBD2,CASNQPGLASDTQYF,TGTGCCAGCAACCAACCGGGACTAGCTTCAGATACGCAGTATTTT
many,TRBJ2-4,TRBV7-9,NA,CASPTGNLAKNIQYF,TGTGCCAGCCCAACAGGGAATCTAGCCAAAAACATTCAGTACTTC